This T cell receptor beta chain was profiled in a study of blood T cell repertoires in COVID-19. Background on the study: Samples of COVID-19 (acute and convalescent) were obtained from the United States, Italy and Spain. PBMCs, B-cell-depleted T cells, or T cells provided the cDNA or gDNA that made up the material.

The authors' processing: Reference gene primers were amplified, and this amplification served to estimate nucleated cell counts. Sequenced by immunoSEQ multiplex PCR; TCRdb stores in-frame clones only, minus some. Clone size and the V and J calls come from that table; the DNA yielded D and trimming. Among about 83,000 clones listed, under 95% were seen once. Deletions cut 5 bases from V and 3 bases from J, with 11 bases between. The CDR3 is made up of 13 amino acids. Germline V gene sequence: CDR1 MDHEN, CDR2 SYDVKM. This clonotype originated in a woman older than 75 with active or convalescent COVID-19. The V gene is TRBV28, the J gene TRBJ2-7; TRBD2 might be the D (7 bases). The specimen sequenced was peripheral blood. CDR3 in amino acids: CASSGGGFYEQYF. In DNA, the CDR3 is TGTGCCAGCAGTGGGGGGGGCTTCTACGAGCAGTACTTC.